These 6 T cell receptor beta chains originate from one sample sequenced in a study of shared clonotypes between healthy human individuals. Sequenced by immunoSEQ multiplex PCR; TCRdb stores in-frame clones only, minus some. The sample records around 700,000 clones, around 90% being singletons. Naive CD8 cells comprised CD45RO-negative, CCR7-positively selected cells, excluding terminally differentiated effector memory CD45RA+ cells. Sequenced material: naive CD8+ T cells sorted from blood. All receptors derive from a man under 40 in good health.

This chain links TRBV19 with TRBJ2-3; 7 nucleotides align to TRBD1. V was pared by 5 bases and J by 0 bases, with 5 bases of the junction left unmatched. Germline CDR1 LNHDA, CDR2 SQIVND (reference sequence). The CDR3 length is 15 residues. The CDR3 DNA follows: TGTGCCAGTAGTCCAGGGACAGAGAGCACAGATACGCAGTATTTT. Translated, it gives CASSPGTESTDTQYF.

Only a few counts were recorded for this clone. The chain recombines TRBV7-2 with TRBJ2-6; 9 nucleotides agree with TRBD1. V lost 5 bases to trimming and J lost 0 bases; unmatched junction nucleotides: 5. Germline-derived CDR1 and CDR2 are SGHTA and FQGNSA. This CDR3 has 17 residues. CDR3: CASSRDRVPSGANVLTF. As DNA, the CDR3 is TGTGCCAGCAGCCGGGACAGGGTGCCCTCTGGGGCCAACGTCCTGACTTTC.

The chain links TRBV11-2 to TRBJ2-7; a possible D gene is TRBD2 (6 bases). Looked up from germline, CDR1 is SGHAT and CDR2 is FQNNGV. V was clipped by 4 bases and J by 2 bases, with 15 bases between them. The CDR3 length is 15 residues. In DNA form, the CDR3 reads TGTGCCAGCAGCTCCCGGGACTTCGAAGCCTACGAGCAGTACTTC. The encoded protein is CASSSRDFEAYEQYF.

DNA of the CDR3: TGTGCCAGCAGTACAGGGCAATTACGGGAGCAGTACTTC. This sequence encodes CASSTGQLREQYF. The chain links TRBV27 to TRBJ2-7, with D perhaps TRBD1 (6 bases). Trimming pared 5 bases from V and 7 bases from J, leaving 15 bases between. The CDR3 totals 13 residues. The germline CDR1 and CDR2 sequences are MNHEY and SMNVEV (reference sequence).

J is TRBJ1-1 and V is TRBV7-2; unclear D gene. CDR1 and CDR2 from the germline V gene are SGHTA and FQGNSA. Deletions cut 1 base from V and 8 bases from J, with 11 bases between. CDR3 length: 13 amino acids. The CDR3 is CASSLVPEEEAFF. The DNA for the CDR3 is TGTGCCAGCAGCTTAGTCCCGGAGGAAGAAGCTTTCTTT.

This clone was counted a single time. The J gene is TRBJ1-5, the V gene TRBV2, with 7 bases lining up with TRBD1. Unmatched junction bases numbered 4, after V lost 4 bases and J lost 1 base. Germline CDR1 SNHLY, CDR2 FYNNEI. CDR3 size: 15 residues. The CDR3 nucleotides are TGTGCCAGCAGTGTCGGGACAGTCAGCAATCAGCCCCAGCATTTT. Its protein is CASSVGTVSNQPQHF.